These 13 T cell receptor beta chains originate from one sample sequenced in a study of cytomegalovirus exposure and HLA in healthy donors. 60 Vbeta and 13 Jbeta primers were used in PCR. Assay used: immunoSEQ multiplex PCR; TCRdb lists only in-frame clones, some missing. Of over 150,000 clones listed, about 69% are singletons. The sequenced sample consisted of PBMCs. These receptor sequences come from a male donor in good health and CMV-seronegative.

This clone was counted once. At one end, the junction sequence differs from germline, possibly due to a read error. The J gene is TRBJ2-7, the V gene TRBV6-5; D remains unclear. This CDR3 has 13 amino acids. The V gene's germline CDR1 is MNHEY and CDR2 SVGAGI. CDR3 sequence (DNA): TGTGCCAGCGGGTTTCGTAGCTCCTACGGGCAGTACTTC. Translation: CASGFRSSYGQYF.

The chain uses TRBV4-1 and TRBJ2-1; 11 nucleotides line up with TRBD2. This CDR3 comprises 17 residues. V dropped 1 base and J dropped 2; count of bases not matched to a gene: 4. Germline-derived CDR1 and CDR2 are MGHRA and YSYEKL. CDR3 protein: CASSQGTTSGAYNEQFF. The CDR3 region has the DNA TGCGCCAGCAGCCAAGGGACGACTAGCGGGGCCTACAATGAGCAGTTCTTC.

The gene calls are TRBV6-5 and TRBJ2-1; 13 nucleotides line up with TRBD2. The CDR3 covers 16 residues. V dropped 4 bases and J dropped 8; count of bases not matched to a gene: 8. The germline V gene encodes CDR1 MNHEY and CDR2 SVGAGI. The CDR3 region is CASSLTGTSGTYEQFF. For the CDR3, the DNA is TGTGCCAGCAGTTTGACCGGGACTAGCGGGACCTATGAGCAGTTCTTC.

The chain couples TRBV4-1 to TRBJ1-4, with 7 bases identical to TRBD1. The J segment lost 3 bases and the V segment lost 2 bases, leaving 3 bases of the junction unmatched. Germline CDR1 is MGHRA and CDR2 is YSYEKL. This CDR3 has 15 amino acids. The CDR3 loop is CASSQRDRSNEKLFF. The CDR3 nucleotides read TGCGCCAGCAGCCAAAGGGACAGATCTAATGAAAAACTGTTTTTT.

The gene calls are TRBV5-3 and TRBJ2-1; D perhaps matches TRBD2 (7 bases). Being an ORF, TRBV5-3 has a function that is uncertain. Trimming shortened V by 8 bases and J by 5 bases, and 26 bases separated the two germline ends. This CDR3 spans 17 amino acids. The CDR3 DNA follows: TGTGCCAGCCCGGAGGCGGGAGCGCCCAGGGGTGACAATGAGCAGTTCTTC. Translated: CASPEAGAPRGDNEQFF.

This chain joins TRBV28 and TRBJ1-5; 9 positions agree with TRBD1. The V and J ends lost 6 bases and 4 bases, in that order; junction bases with no gene match: 7. This CDR3 contains 15 residues. In germline, CDR1 is MDHEN, CDR2 SYDVKM. In DNA, the CDR3 is TGTGCCAGCAGCCGGGGGACAGGGTGGAATCAGCCCCAGCATTTT. Encoded protein: CASSRGTGWNQPQHF. The full variable domain, in which reference TRBV28 and TRBJ1-5 provide the parts outside the CDR3, is DVKVTQSSRYLVKRTGEKVFLECVQDMDHENMFWYRQDPGLGLRLIYFSYDVKMKEKGDIPEGYSVSREKKERFSLILESASTNQTSMYLCASSRGTGWNQPQHFGDGTRLSIL.

This clone showed up just once. The V and J genes are TRBV21-1 and TRBJ1-5; TRBD1, the D gene given by the table, was not confirmed from the DNA. TRBV21-1 is an annotated pseudogene. This CDR3 is built from 17 residues. For the CDR3, the DNA is TGTGCCAGCAGCACCCATCGGACAGGGGGCAATGATCAGCCCCAGCATTTT. Amino acids: CASSTHRTGGNDQPQHF.

V gene TRBV18 combines with J gene TRBJ1-2; D unresolved. The germline V gene has CDR1 KGHSH and CDR2 LQKENI. The CDR3 covers 16 residues. V shed 2 bases and J shed 3 bases, with 16 bases lying between them. In DNA form, the CDR3 reads TGTGCCAGCTCACCAACTAGGACCCCTCCGTACTATGGCTACACCTTC. This codes for CASSPTRTPPYYGYTF.

J is TRBJ1-5 and V is TRBV28, with D possibly matching TRBD1 (5 bases). CDR1 and CDR2 from the germline V gene are MDHEN and SYDVKM. Trimming left V 6 bases short and J 0 bases short, with 9 bases between. The CDR3 covers 14 residues. The CDR3 loop reads CASRRGGSNQPQHF. The CDR3 DNA reads as TGTGCCAGCAGAAGGGGCGGTAGCAATCAGCCCCAGCATTTT.

J is TRBJ1-4 and V is TRBV30; TRBD1 matches 8 bases. Unmatched junction bases numbered 7, after V lost 2 bases and J lost 8 bases. CDR3 length: 14 residues. The V gene's germline CDR1 is GTSNPN and CDR2 SVGIG (reference sequence). The chain's CDR3 is CAWSRDRLNEKLFF. The CDR3 nucleotides read TGTGCCTGGAGTCGGGACAGGTTGAACGAAAAACTGTTTTTT.

This clone has more than one count but fewer than ten. The rearrangement links TRBV5-1 to TRBJ2-7; 7 bases fit TRBD1. Trimming at V came to 1 base and at J to 4 bases, leaving 11 bases not matched to a gene. CDR1 and CDR2 (germline): SGHRS, YFSETQ. This CDR3 region has 16 residues. CDR3 amino acids: CASSLRQGQPQYEQYF. CDR3 nucleotides: TGCGCCAGCAGCTTGCGACAGGGCCAGCCTCAATACGAGCAGTACTTC.

This clone came up a few times. The V call is TRBV6-1, the J call TRBJ2-6, with TRBD1 as a possible D gene (6 bases). V dropped 2 bases and J dropped 0 bases, with 14 bases sitting between them. Germline CDR1 MNHNS, CDR2 SASEGT. This CDR3 is built from 18 residues. CDR3 sequence reads: CASSERTAFSSGANVLTF. CDR3 DNA sequence: TGTGCCAGCAGTGAAAGGACAGCCTTTTCCTCTGGGGCCAACGTCCTGACTTTC.

This chain links TRBV12-5 with TRBJ2-1; unclear D gene. The CDR3 loop spans 14 amino acids. The V gene's germline CDR1 is LGHNT and CDR2 FRNRAP. With 6 bases removed from V and 4 bases from J, the gap between germline ends came to 13 bases. The CDR3 nucleotides are TGTGCTAGTGGGAACTCGGCGACTTACAATGAGCAGTTCTTC. Translation gives CASGNSATYNEQFF.